The 26 T cell receptor beta chains given below trace back to one sample, sequenced in a study of T cell repertoires in cytomegalovirus infection. TCRdb redid the calling of the reads with MiXCR, one entry per CDR3 protein. Of hundreds of thousands of distinct CDR3 sequences listed, about 33% are singletons. These receptors lack a known antigen. The material was cultured PBMCs, obtained from culture after CMV antigen stimulation. These receptors were obtained from a human donor in good health (CMV status not recorded). Some clones in this sample may be carry-over from other donors' samples.

The chain is built from TRBV11-3 and TRBJ1-1; TRBD1 matches at 7 bases. CDR1 and CDR2 from the germline V gene are SGHNT and YENEEA. The junction had 4 bases not matched to a gene; V was cut back by 6 bases and J by 3 bases. The CDR3 is 13 residues long. The CDR3 protein is CASRYRGYTEAFF. CDR3 in DNA: TGTGCCAGCAGGTACAGGGGATACACTGAAGCTTTCTTT.

The gene calls are TRBV7-2 and TRBJ2-5; D gene unclear. V was cut by 1 base and J by 1 base, with 7 bases left in between. Germline CDR1 SGHTA, CDR2 FQGNSA. The length of the CDR3 is 14 residues. The CDR3 reads CASSLDTSQETQYF. In DNA, the CDR3 is TGTGCCAGCAGCTTAGATACGAGCCAAGAGACCCAGTACTTC.

This clonotype was seen more than once but under ten times. The CDR3 is CASSNSEAYEQYF. The CDR3 nucleotides are TGTGCCAGCAGCAACAGTGAAGCGTACGAGCAGTACTTC. The J gene is TRBJ2-7, the V gene TRBV14; no clear D. The V and J ends lost 5 bases and 4 bases respectively, with 12 bases between them. The CDR3 loop spans 13 amino acids. The germline V gene encodes CDR1 SGHDN and CDR2 FVKESK. Full variable domain (remainder filled in from reference TRBV14 and TRBJ2-7): EAGVTQFPSHSVIEKGQTVTLRCDPISGHDNLYWYRRVMGKEIKFLLHFVKESKQDESGMPNNRFLAERTGGTYSTLKVQPAELEDSGVYFCASSNSEAYEQYFGPGTRLTVT.

The table lists this clonotype with a few counts. This chain links TRBV5-6 with TRBJ2-1; D is ambiguous. V was trimmed by 4 bases and J by 8 bases, leaving 10 bases between them. The CDR3 sequence is 12 residues long. The V gene's germline CDR1 is SGHDT and CDR2 YYEEEE. CDR3 in amino acids: CASSRIVYEQFF. The DNA for the CDR3 is TGTGCCAGCAGCCGTATAGTCTATGAGCAGTTCTTC.

This clonotype was seen more than once but under ten times. The V call is TRBV5-1, the J call TRBJ1-6; D gene unclear. Trimming removed 0 bases from V and 5 bases from J, with 6 bases in between. The CDR3 is 14 amino acids. Germline assignment: CDR1 SGHRS and CDR2 YFSETQ. The CDR3 DNA reads TGCGCCAGCAGCTTGGAAGGAAATAATTCACCCCTCCACTTT. Amino acids: CASSLEGNNSPLHF.

The J gene is TRBJ1-5, the V gene TRBV7-9; 7 bases match TRBD1. This CDR3 is 14 amino acids long. Germline CDR1 is SEHNR and CDR2 is FQNEAQ (reference sequence). V shed 5 bases, J shed 4 bases, and the junction held 5 bases outside the gene matches. In DNA, the CDR3 is TGTGCCAGCAGCCCCGGGACAGCGAATCAGCCCCAGCATTTT. Its translation: CASSPGTANQPQHF.

The rearrangement links TRBV24-1 to TRBJ1-4; 7 positions match TRBD1. This CDR3 contains 22 residues. The germline CDR1 and CDR2 sequences are KGHDR and SFDVKD. J lost 2 bases, V lost 6 bases, and 26 bases had no gene match. The CDR3, as DNA: TGTGCCACCAGTATGGAACTCCTTGACAGGGTTCTTCGGTCAACGACTAATGAAAAACTGTTTTTT. Translating gives CATSMELLDRVLRSTTNEKLFF.

This clonotype has a handful of counts. The chain uses TRBV10-3 and TRBJ2-3; D possibly corresponds to TRBD2 (6 bases). The CDR3 length is 14 residues. Trimming took 11 bases from V and 2 from J, leaving 17 bases between them. The germline V gene encodes CDR1 ENHRY and CDR2 SYGVKD. The DNA for the CDR3 is TGTGCCTCTTTAGCGGATCTAAACACAGATACGCAGTATTTT. This sequence encodes CASLADLNTDTQYF.

The J gene is TRBJ2-1, the V gene TRBV27, with unresolved D. The CDR3 length is 14 residues. CDR1 MNHEY and CDR2 SMNVEV come from the germline V gene (reference sequence). The ends were cut back, 4 bases at V and 6 bases at J, with 13 bases in the middle. The CDR3 loop reads CASSSHERINEQFF. CDR3 sequence (DNA): TGTGCCAGCAGTTCCCACGAACGTATCAATGAGCAGTTCTTC.

This clonotype was counted many times. The chain has TRBV7-2 and TRBJ2-3, with 8 nucleotides matching TRBD1. This CDR3 contains 15 residues. Trimming at V came to 3 bases and at J to 2 bases, leaving 4 bases not matched to a gene. CDR1 is SGHTA, CDR2 FQGNSA, per germline. This chain's CDR3 is CASSFGTGSTDTQYF. CDR3 coding DNA: TGTGCCAGCAGCTTCGGGACAGGTTCCACAGATACGCAGTATTTT.

The chain recombines TRBV12-3 or TRBV12-4 with TRBJ2-3; a weak D match, TRBD2 (5 bases). The CDR3 runs 13 residues. V dropped 4 bases and J dropped 4 bases, with 9 bases sitting between them. The CDR3 loop is CASSSRVADTQYF. The DNA for the CDR3 is TGTGCCAGCAGTTCGAGGGTAGCAGATACGCAGTATTTT.

This chain joins TRBV7-1 and TRBJ1-1; perhaps TRBD1 as D (6 bases). TRBV7-1 belongs to the ORF category, with a function that is uncertain. CDR3 size: 15 residues. Trimming cost V 5 bases and J 4 bases, with 17 bases left between them. The CDR3 region is CASSPREGGPTEAFF. The CDR3, as DNA: TGTGCCAGCAGCCCCAGGGAGGGGGGCCCCACTGAAGCTTTCTTT.

This chain connects TRBV3-1 to TRBJ1-1, with D maybe TRBD1 (6 bases). CDR3 length equals 14 residues. From germline, CDR1 is LGHDT and CDR2 YNNKEL (reference sequence). V gave up 4 bases and J gave up 3 bases, with 12 bases separating them. CDR3 residues: CASSRRGGDTEAFF. The CDR3 DNA follows: TGTGCCAGCAGCCGACGAGGGGGGGACACTGAAGCTTTCTTT.

This clonotype was seen a few times. The genes are TRBV28 and TRBJ2-7, with 7 bases identical to TRBD2. The CDR3 contains 14 residues. The V and J ends lost 4 bases and 4 bases, in that order; junction bases with no gene match: 7. From germline, CDR1 is MDHEN and CDR2 SYDVKM. The CDR3 DNA reads TGTGCCAGCAGTTCACCTAGCGGAGGGTACGAGCAGTACGTC. This encodes CASSSPSGGYEQYV.

This clonotype was counted ten times or more. This chain connects TRBV11-2 to TRBJ1-4; 7 bases fit TRBD1. Germline CDR1 is SGHAT and CDR2 is FQNNGV. V lost 0 bases, J lost 3 bases, and 7 bases stayed unmatched. CDR3 size: 17 residues. For the CDR3, the DNA is TGTGCCAGCAGCTTAGACCCCCCAGGGGGGTCTAATGAAAAACTGTTTTTT. Translation: CASSLDPPGGSNEKLFF. The entire variable domain, with the rest obtained from reference TRBV11-2 and TRBJ1-4, is as follows: EAGVAQSPRYKIIEKRQSVAFWCNPISGHATLYWYQQILGQGPKLLIQFQNNGVVDDSQLPKDRFSAERLKGVDSTLKIQPAKLEDSAVYLCASSLDPPGGSNEKLFFGSGTQLSVL.

V gene TRBV7-6 combines with J gene TRBJ2-3, with 7 nucleotides matching TRBD1. Trimming at V came to 4 bases and at J to 0 bases, leaving 7 bases not matched to a gene. CDR1 and CDR2 from the germline V gene are SGHVS and FNYEAQ. CDR3 length: 16 amino acids. The CDR3 DNA sequence: TGTGCCAGCAGCTCCGGACAGGCCTCTAGCACAGATACGCAGTATTTT. Translating it yields CASSSGQASSTDTQYF.

The V and J genes are TRBV7-2 and TRBJ2-7, with D uncertain. Germline V gene lookup returns CDR1 SGHTA and CDR2 FQGNSA. Trimming pared 3 bases from V and 5 bases from J, leaving 8 bases between. This CDR3 is 12 amino acids long. CDR3 sequence: CASSFSFHEQYF. CDR3 DNA: TGTGCCAGCAGCTTTTCGTTCCACGAGCAGTACTTC.

This chain joins TRBV7-2 and TRBJ2-7, with D unresolved. Germline values: CDR1 SGHTA, CDR2 FQGNSA. Trimming cost V 1 base and J 7 bases, with 8 bases left between them. The CDR3 is 12 residues long. CDR3 nucleotide sequence: TGTGCCAGCAGCTTAGATTTTCGAGAGCAGTACGTC. Translated, it gives CASSLDFREQYV.

The chain is built from TRBV6-1 and TRBJ2-1; D assignment may be TRBD1 or TRBD2 (5 bases each). Between the trimmed V and J ends, which lost 6 bases and 9 bases, there was a span of 21 bases. CDR1 and CDR2 from the germline V gene are MNHNS and SASEGT. This CDR3 is 15 amino acids long. The CDR3 sequence is CASSYGPTPGGEQFF. The CDR3 bases are TGTGCCAGCAGCTACGGACCTACCCCTGGGGGTGAGCAGTTCTTC.

The rearrangement links TRBV10-3 to TRBJ2-7, with a weak D call TRBD1 (6 bases). Germline V gene data show CDR1 as ENHRY and CDR2 as SYGVKD. The length of the CDR3 is 14 residues. V was trimmed by 3 bases and J by 6 bases, leaving 15 bases between them. The CDR3 loop is CAISDRTPRGEQYV. The CDR3 DNA follows: TGTGCCATCAGTGACCGGACTCCCAGGGGCGAGCAGTACGTC.

This clonotype was detected a few times. The CDR3, as DNA: TGTGCCAGCAGCTTAGGGCTAGCGGGAGTTTACAATGAGCAGTTCTTC. It codes for CASSLGLAGVYNEQFF. This chain uses TRBV7-9 with TRBJ2-1, with TRBD2 identical over 10 bases. This CDR3 is built from 16 residues. Germline trimming cut 1 base from V and 4 bases from J; bases unmatched to any gene: 4. The germline V gene encodes CDR1 SEHNR and CDR2 FQNEAQ (reference sequence).

This clonotype was found a few times. The rearrangement joins TRBV20-1 to TRBJ1-1, with TRBD1 as a possible D gene (6 bases). The CDR3 is 14 residues long. V was cut by 3 bases and J by 1 base, with 12 bases left in between. CDR1 is DFQATT, CDR2 SNEGSKA, per germline (reference sequence). The CDR3 spells CSASAGAWNTEAFF. The CDR3 DNA follows: TGCAGTGCTAGTGCGGGGGCTTGGAACACTGAAGCTTTCTTT.

The rearrangement links TRBV6-6 to TRBJ2-7; 10 positions agree with TRBD2. CDR1 is MNHNY and CDR2 is SVGAGI in the germline V gene (reference sequence). The CDR3 totals 17 residues. The V segment lost 5 bases and the J segment 0 bases; nucleotides outside the gene matches: 10. The CDR3, as DNA: TGTGCCAGCAGTCCGCGGGGAGCGGGAGGGAACTCCTACGAGCAGTACGTC. Its translation: CASSPRGAGGNSYEQYV.

The genes are TRBV4-1 and TRBJ2-7, with a weak D call TRBD1 (6 bases). Germline V lookup: CDR1 MGHRA, CDR2 YSYEKL. The ends were cut back, 4 bases at V and 2 bases at J, with 15 bases in the middle. The CDR3 runs to 15 residues. Here the CDR3 reads CASSRSDRRAYEQYF. CDR3 nucleotides: TGCGCCAGCAGCCGTAGTGACAGGCGAGCCTACGAGCAGTACTTC.

The chain employs TRBV12-3 or TRBV12-4 and TRBJ1-2; D is possibly TRBD1 (6 bases). The germline V and J ends were trimmed by 7 bases and 1 base, with 13 bases remaining between them. The CDR3 is 14 amino acids. Here the CDR3 DNA reads TGTGCCAGCATTCGAACAGGGCTTAACTATGGCTACACCTTC. This gives the protein CASIRTGLNYGYTF.

This clonotype was seen only a few times. V usage is TRBV20-1 and J usage is TRBJ2-4, with TRBD1 matching over 12 bases. The V and J ends lost 6 bases and 3 bases, in that order; junction bases with no gene match: 9. The germline V gene encodes CDR1 DFQATT and CDR2 SNEGSKA (reference sequence). CDR3 length: 16 amino acids. CDR3: CSAIRDRGQGKNIQYF. Written as DNA, the CDR3 is TGCAGTGCAATCCGGGACAGGGGGCAAGGCAAAAACATTCAGTACTTC.